This T cell receptor beta chain was obtained from a study of Graves' ophthalmopathy and Graves' hyperthyroidism. Overall study results and limits: Among expanded thyroid clonotypes above 0.001 frequency, most also occurred in blood.

Germline CDR1 is MDHEN and CDR2 is SYDVKM. V was shortened by 4 bases and J by 7 bases, with 8 bases between the two germline ends. The CDR3 has 12 residues. This clonotype was counted at least ten times. Its antigen is not identified. Amplification from RNA transcripts yielded the TCR beta CDR3 regions. HTBI primers were employed in first-round RT-PCR, then a second-round multiplex PCR followed. Each CDR3 protein is one row after TCRdb ran MiXCR on the multiplex PCR reads. This table holds fewer than 650,000 distinct CDR3 sequences, 22% found once. Stable hyperthyroid donors showed no ophthalmopathy during 18 months follow-up. Exclusion covered patients with other autoimmune diseases or uncontrolled infections (as well as pregnancy or lactation). PBMCs stemmed from 7.5 to 10 ml of fresh peripheral blood.

Sequenced input: peripheral blood. This TCR came from a woman aged 18-30 years with stable Graves' hyperthyroidism. Some clones in this sample may be carry-over from other donors' samples. The V gene is TRBV28, the J gene TRBJ1-5, with D possibly TRBD1 on 5 matching bases. CDR3 region: CASSSGKQPQHF. The CDR3 nucleotides read TGTGCCAGCAGTTCAGGGAAACAGCCCCAGCATTTT.